Listed here are 3 T cell receptor beta chains from one sample, sequenced in a study of OX40 agonist ivuxolimab in advanced cancers. The table came from immunoSEQ multiplex PCR; TCRdb's copy has only in-frame clones and leaves some out. The sample has 80,000 to 130,000 clones, 90% seen once. The material was CD4+ or CD8+ T cells sorted from blood, obtained in a trial of the OX40 agonist ivuxolimab. These receptors were taken from an adult with an advanced solid tumor such as melanoma, head and neck, liver or kidney cancer.

The chain links TRBV18 to TRBJ2-2, with 8 bases lining up with TRBD1. Trimming at V came to 4 bases and at J to 2 bases, leaving 3 bases not matched to a gene. The germline CDR1 and CDR2 sequences are KGHSH and LQKENI. The CDR3 spans 15 residues. This CDR3 reads CASSLGQGNTGELFF. In DNA, the CDR3 is TGTGCCAGCTCACTTGGACAGGGCAACACCGGGGAGCTGTTTTTT.

The genes are TRBV11-2 and TRBJ2-1; maybe TRBD1 (6 bases). Germline V lookup: CDR1 SGHAT, CDR2 FQNNGV. The CDR3 loop spans 16 amino acids. V was clipped by 1 base and J by 0 bases, with 10 bases between them. CDR3 protein: CASSLGTGRSYNEQFF. In DNA, the CDR3 is TGTGCCAGCAGCTTAGGCACAGGGCGCTCCTACAATGAGCAGTTCTTC.

V usage is TRBV2 and J usage is TRBJ2-3; 16 bases are a match to TRBD2. Germline CDR1 SNHLY, CDR2 FYNNEI. V gave up 4 bases and J gave up 6 bases; unmatched junction bases: 4. This CDR3 is 16 amino acids long. The chain's CDR3 is CASSGGLAGGADTQYF. CDR3 in DNA: TGTGCCAGCAGTGGGGGACTAGCGGGAGGGGCTGATACGCAGTATTTT.